The rows below give T cell receptor beta chains drawn from one sample of a study of blood T cells in healthy people across ages. TCRdb called the 5' RACE reads again in MiXCR, with one record for every CDR3 protein. This sample has more than 1,400,000 distinct CDR3 sequences, with approximately 42% found just once. The sequencing sample was made of blood. Receptors were obtained from a woman under 30 in good health. CDR3s include the opening cysteine and the closing phenylalanine or tryptophan. Fields, in order: D gene, clone size, J gene, V gene, CDR3 DNA, CDR3 protein. D genes are given only for firm matches. Size is omitted from some rows. Given values are once, few, many or a class for expanded clones.

.	few	TRBJ2-2	TRBV5-1	TGCGCCAGCACCTTGTCGGCGGGGAACACCGGGGAGCTGTTTTTT	CASTLSAGNTGELFF
TRBD1	.	TRBJ1-4	TRBV7-9	TGTGCCAGCAGGCCGGGACAGCCTAATGAAAAACTGTTTTTT	CASRPGQPNEKLFF
.	.	TRBJ2-7	TRBV29-1	TGCAGCGTCTCCCAGGGCGAGCAGTACTTC	CSVSQGEQYF
.	few	TRBJ2-1	TRBV20-1	TGCAGTGCTAGCGAGGGACCAGGGGTCAATGAGCAGTTCTTC	CSASEGPGVNEQFF
.	.	TRBJ2-5	TRBV18	TGTGCCAGCTCCCCTAACGAGGGAGGAGAGACCCAGTACTTC	CASSPNEGGETQYF
TRBD1	few	TRBJ2-3	TRBV10-3	TGTGCCATCAGTGCTACCTGGGACAGAAGCACAGATACGCAGTATTTT	CAISATWDRSTDTQYF
.	.	TRBJ1-1	TRBV20-1	TGCAGTGCCCGTCAGGCTAGGGTCGCCGAGAGGACTGAAGCTTTCTTT	CSARQARVAERTEAFF
TRBD1	once	TRBJ1-1	TRBV12-3/TRBV12-4	TGTGCCAGCACTCCGGGACAGAGAAACACTGAAGCTTTCTTT	CASTPGQRNTEAFF
.	.	TRBJ2-5	TRBV12-3/TRBV12-4	TGTGCCAGCAGTTTGTTAGGCTTCCAGTACTTC	CASSLLGFQYF
.	.	TRBJ1-1	TRBV20-1	TGCAGTGCTGCCCCCGGGAGCAGGAACACTGAAGCTTTCTTT	CSAAPGSRNTEAFF
.	few	TRBJ1-2	TRBV20-1	TGCAGTGCTATTCTGCGGGATCCTTATGGCTACACCTTC	CSAILRDPYGYTF
TRBD1	few	TRBJ2-3	TRBV15	TGTGCCACCAACCCCGACAGGGTAAGAGCGGATACGCAGTATTTT	CATNPDRVRADTQYF
.	.	TRBJ1-5	TRBV29-1	TGCAGCGTCACTGGTGGGGGGGGACAGCCCCAGCATTTT	CSVTGGGGQPQHF
TRBD2	.	TRBJ2-3	TRBV20-1	TGCAGTCTGAGACCACTAGCGGGGGTTGGCACAGATACGCAGTATTTT	CSLRPLAGVGTDTQYF
TRBD2	.	TRBJ2-7	TRBV10-3	TGTGCCATCAGACCTAGCGGGAGTTCCTACAATGAGCAGTACTTC	CAIRPSGSSYNEQYF
.	.	TRBJ1-1	TRBV28	TGTGCCAGCAGTTACGGCAGGGATCTGAACACTGAAGCTTTCTTT	CASSYGRDLNTEAFF
.	.	TRBJ2-4	TRBV6-1	TGTGCCAGCAGTGGAGAGGGACTAGCCAAAAACATTCAGTACTTC	CASSGEGLAKNIQYF
.	few	TRBJ2-3	TRBV20-1	TGCAATATCAGGGGTGGTAGCACAGATACGCAGTATTTT	CNIRGGSTDTQYF
TRBD1	.	TRBJ2-7	TRBV2	TGTGCCAGCAGTGACAGGGACAGAACTTCCTACGAGCAGTACTTC	CASSDRDRTSYEQYF
.	few	TRBJ2-7	TRBV6-6	TGTGCCAGCAGTGCGATGTACGAGCAGTACTTC	CASSAMYEQYF
TRBD2	few	TRBJ2-7	TRBV5-1	TGCGCCAGCAGCTTGGCAGGGAGGGAATACGAGCAGTACTTC	CASSLAGREYEQYF
TRBD2	.	TRBJ2-7	TRBV20-1	TGCAGTGACGGGGGGGACAACTCCGACGAGCAGTACTTC	CSDGGDNSDEQYF
.	many	TRBJ1-2	TRBV12-3/TRBV12-4	TGTGCCAGCAGTTTAGGGGCCGGGCCCTATGGCTACACCTTC	CASSLGAGPYGYTF